This entry lists 26 T cell receptor beta chains sequenced from one sample in a study of T cells in women clearing cervical HPV infection (dated by TCRdb to the late 2010s). Libraries were made using the immunoSEQ multiplex PCR assay. Here the immuneACCESS table is served through TCRdb, limited to in-frame sequences with V and J called. Missing clones are a known gap in these copies; in checked studies unresolved V genes cover under half, and the rest lacks a known reason. The sample table on file contains tens of thousands of clones. The ten largest clones take up about 23% of the sample. Material: blood buffy coat. Receptors were obtained from a woman aged 18 to 75 with a cervical HPV16 infection that either progressed to CIN3+ or cleared (not recorded which).

As for this clone: The DNA ends 3 residues before the CDR3 does, and the rest of the CDR3 is filled in from the germline J gene. The chain has TRBV7-9 and TRBJ1-2; TRBD1 is a possible D gene (6 bases). The germline CDR1 and CDR2 sequences are SEHNR and FQNEAQ (reference sequence). V was clipped by 3 bases and J by 4 bases, with 12 bases between them. The CDR3 has 14 residues. The DNA read from the CDR3 is TGTGCCAGCAGCTTTGAGGGGGATGCCTATGGC. Translation: CASSFEGDAYG. The CDR3, in full, reads CASSFEGDAYGYTF.

Of note for this clone: The read ends 3 residues shy of where the CDR3 ends; the end is completed using the germline J gene. The rearrangement uses TRBV7-8 and TRBJ2-3, with 10 bases aligning to TRBD2. This CDR3 comprises 15 residues. Trimming at V came to 7 bases and at J to 3 bases, leaving 7 bases not matched to a gene. The germline V gene has CDR1 SGHVS and CDR2 FQNEAQ. The part of the CDR3 DNA that was read is TGTGCCAGCACCATACTAGCGGGACAGACAGATACG. It yields the protein CASTILAGQTDT. The whole CDR3 region reads CASTILAGQTDTQYF.

About this clone: The sequenced fragment ends 3 residues before the CDR3 boundary, so the rest is inferred from the germline J gene. The chain has TRBV11-3 and TRBJ2-3, with TRBD2 matching 7 bases. CDR1 SGHNT and CDR2 YENEEA come from the germline V gene. CDR3 length: 15 residues. Partial CDR3 DNA: TGTGCCAGCAGCTTATCGACTAGCCGAGTAGAGACG. It translates to CASSLSTSRVET. Given in full, the CDR3 is CASSLSTSRVETQYF.

Turning to this clone: The read terminates 3 residues ahead of where the CDR3 ends, so the germline J gene completes it. The V call is TRBV11-2, the J call TRBJ1-2, with D unclear. V lost 2 bases, J lost 7 bases, and 8 bases lay in between. This CDR3 spans 12 amino acids. Germline V lookup: CDR1 SGHAT, CDR2 FQNNGV. The CDR3 DNA, read in part, is TGTGCCAGCAGCTTAACCCGGTCTGGC. It is translated as CASSLTRSG. The complete CDR3 reads CASSLTRSGYTF.

Remarks on this clone: The sequence runs out 3 residues before the end of the CDR3; the remainder is reconstructed from the germline J gene. V and J are TRBV10-3 and TRBJ2-7; TRBD2 matches 11 bases. From germline, CDR1 is ENHRY and CDR2 SYGVKD. The trim removed 4 bases at V and 3 bases at J, leaving 2 bases unmatched. This CDR3 has 14 residues. The CDR3: CAISATSGSYEQYF. The sequenced part of the CDR3 DNA is TGTGCCATCAGTGCCACTAGCGGGAGCTACGAG.

Of note for this clone: The CDR3 end falls 3 residues outside the read, so it is completed with the germline J gene. The rearrangement links TRBV2 to TRBJ1-1; no definite D call. The germline V gene encodes CDR1 SNHLY and CDR2 FYNNEI. This CDR3 has 14 residues. Here the CDR3 reads CASGRLGIGEKAFF. The DNA read from the CDR3 is TGTGCCAGCGGTCGACTCGGAATAGGAGAAAAA.

Of note for this clone: The sequence runs out 3 residues before the end of the CDR3; the remainder is reconstructed from the germline J gene. The chain links TRBV7-2 to TRBJ1-1; D perhaps matches TRBD1 (6 bases). CDR1 and CDR2 from the germline V gene are SGHTA and FQGNSA. Trimming pared 5 bases from V and 1 base from J, leaving 14 bases between. The CDR3 sequence is 15 residues long. The CDR3 is CASSVLGHTNTEAFF. The DNA read from the CDR3 is TGTGCCAGCAGCGTTTTGGGACACACGAACACTGAA.

As for this clone: The DNA ends 3 residues before the CDR3 does, and the rest of the CDR3 is filled in from the germline J gene. This chain links TRBV7-8 with TRBJ1-1, with 11 bases aligning to TRBD1. This CDR3 is 17 amino acids long. The V segment lost 5 bases and the J segment 0 bases; nucleotides outside the gene matches: 8. Germline V gives CDR1 SGHVS, CDR2 FQNEAQ. CDR3 region: CASSARDRGFLNTEAFF. Partial CDR3 DNA: TGTGCCAGCAGCGCCCGGGACAGGGGGTTTTTGAACACTGAA. The full variable domain, its missing parts supplied by reference TRBV7-8 and TRBJ1-1, is GAGVSQSPRYKVAKRGQDVALRCDPISGHVSLFWYQQALGQGPEFLTYFQNEAQLDKSGLPSDRFFAERPEGSVSTLKIQRTQQEDSAVYLCASSARDRGFLNTEAFFGQGTRLTVV.

Of note for this clone: The sequence runs out 3 residues before the end of the CDR3; the remainder is reconstructed from the germline J gene. The chain couples TRBV5-1 to TRBJ2-2; D may be TRBD1 (6 bases). Between the trimmed V and J ends, which lost 3 bases and 1 base, there was a span of 7 bases. CDR3 length: 14 amino acids. Germline V gene data show CDR1 as SGHRS and CDR2 as YFSETQ. CDR3 loop: CASSSGQNTGELFF. The covered CDR3 bases are TGCGCCAGCAGCTCGGGACAGAACACCGGGGAG.

With respect to this clone: The CDR3 is cut off 3 residues early in the read; its end comes from the germline J gene. J is TRBJ2-3 and V is TRBV7-9; tentatively, D is TRBD2 (5 bases). There are 14 residues in the CDR3. Germline loops: CDR1 SEHNR, CDR2 FQNEAQ (reference sequence). The CDR3 here is CASSFRGDMETQYF. The part of the CDR3 DNA that was read is TGTGCCAGCAGCTTTCGGGGAGATATGGAGACG.

With respect to this clone: Sequencing ends 3 residues short of the CDR3 end; the germline J gene provides the rest. V usage is TRBV10-2 and J usage is TRBJ2-7; 8 positions match TRBD1. J gave up 5 bases and V 3 bases, and 6 bases lay outside the gene matches. The CDR3 has 14 amino acids. The V gene's germline CDR1 is WSHSY and CDR2 SAAADI. The CDR3 DNA, read in part, is TGCGCCAGCAGTGACGACAGGGGTCCCGACGAG. Protein: CASSDDRGPDE. The CDR3, in full, reads CASSDDRGPDEQYF.

As concerns this clone: The CDR3 end falls 3 residues outside the read, so it is completed with the germline J gene. The chain couples TRBV7-2 to TRBJ1-5, with D possibly being TRBD1 (6 bases). The CDR3 covers 15 residues. Trimming removed 5 bases from V and 0 bases from J, with 11 bases in between. CDR1 is SGHTA, CDR2 FQGNSA, per germline. CDR3 amino acids: CASSPDSLSNQPQHF. CDR3 DNA (partial): TGTGCCAGCAGCCCGGACAGCCTTAGCAATCAGCCC. Full variable domain (rest looked up from reference TRBV7-2 and TRBJ1-5): GAGVSQSPSNKVTEKGKDVELRCDPISGHTALYWYRQSLGQGLEFLIYFQGNSAPDKSGLPSDRFSAERTGGSVSTLTIQRTQQEDSAVYLCASSPDSLSNQPQHFGDGTRLSIL.

This CDR3 reads CASSIVGRDFRKTNTEAFF. CDR3 DNA, as far as it was read: TGTGCCAGTAGTATAGTTGGCAGGGACTTCCGAAAAACGAACACTGAA. This chain links TRBV19 with TRBJ1-1, with D possibly TRBD1 on 5 matching bases. The read ends 3 residues early relative to the CDR3; the germline J gene fills the gap. V lost 1 base to trimming and J lost 1 base, with 22 bases between them. Germline V lookup: CDR1 LNHDA, CDR2 SQIVND (reference sequence). CDR3 size: 19 residues. Variable domain in full (rest from reference TRBV19 and TRBJ1-1): DGGITQSPKYLFRKEGQNVTLSCEQNLNHDAMYWYRQDPGQGLRLIYYSQIVNDFQKGDIAEGYSVSREKKESFPLTVTSAQKNPTAFYLCASSIVGRDFRKTNTEAFFGQGTRLTVV.

Notes on this clone: From the germline J gene comes the end of the CDR3, since the read stops 3 residues before it. This sequence joins TRBV19 and TRBJ2-3; the match to TRBD1 covers 9 bases. Germline loops: CDR1 LNHDA, CDR2 SQIVND (reference sequence). The V and J ends lost 7 bases and 5 bases, in that order; junction bases with no gene match: 7. This CDR3 comprises 14 residues. This chain's CDR3 is CASTPTGGVDTQYF. CDR3 DNA, as far as it was read: TGTGCCAGTACCCCGACAGGGGGGGTAGATACG. The full variable domain, completed using reference TRBV19 and TRBJ2-3, is DGGITQSPKYLFRKEGQNVTLSCEQNLNHDAMYWYRQDPGQGLRLIYYSQIVNDFQKGDIAEGYSVSREKKESFPLTVTSAQKNPTAFYLCASTPTGGVDTQYFGPGTRLTVL.

On this clone: The DNA ends 3 residues before the CDR3 does, and the rest of the CDR3 is filled in from the germline J gene. The genes are TRBV30 and TRBJ2-2; TRBD1 matches 9 bases. Germline values: CDR1 GTSNPN, CDR2 SVGIG (reference sequence). The CDR3 has 14 amino acids. The CDR3 sequence is CAWSGDRDNSPLFF. The covered CDR3 bases are TGTGCCTGGAGTGGGGACAGGGATAATTCACCG.

Details on this clone: The read terminates 3 residues before the CDR3 end, so the remaining end is supplied by the germline J gene. The chain recombines TRBV5-1 with TRBJ2-5, with no clear D. The germline gives CDR1 SGHRS, CDR2 YFSETQ. The V end was cut by 0 bases, the J end by 5 bases, with 14 bases between. The CDR3 runs 15 residues. The CDR3 bases that were read are TGCGCCAGCAGCTTGGAGTCCCAGAGTACCGAGACC. Translation: CASSLESQSTET. The entire CDR3 protein is CASSLESQSTETQYF.

Remarks on this clone: From the germline J gene comes the end of the CDR3, since the read stops 3 residues before it. The V call is TRBV5-1, the J call TRBJ1-1; D call uncertain. CDR1 is SGHRS and CDR2 is YFSETQ in the germline V gene. This CDR3 region has 14 residues. Trimming removed 1 base at V and 5 bases at J, with 12 bases between. The covered CDR3 bases are TGCGCCAGCAGCTTGAGGTCCACGAGAACTGAA. Translated, it gives CASSLRSTRTE. From start to end, the CDR3 is CASSLRSTRTEAFF.

CDR3 DNA, as far as it was read: TGTGCCAGCAGCTTGGCGGCGGGAGGACTCAATGAG. This translates into CASSLAAGGLNE. Given in full, the CDR3 is CASSLAAGGLNEQFF. V gene TRBV5-4 combines with J gene TRBJ2-1; TRBD2 agrees at 8 bases. The read halts 3 residues ahead of the CDR3 end, with the missing end drawn from the germline J gene. The CDR3 has 15 amino acids. The junction had 5 bases not matched to a gene; V was cut back by 0 bases and J by 6 bases. Germline V gene lookup returns CDR1 SGHNT and CDR2 YYREEE (reference sequence).

A remark on this clone: Read coverage stops 3 residues before the CDR3 terminus; the germline J gene supplies the remainder. V is TRBV5-4 and J is TRBJ2-5, with D tentatively TRBD1 (6 bases). The CDR3 spans 13 residues. The germline CDR1 and CDR2 sequences are SGHNT and YYREEE (reference sequence). Between the trimmed V and J ends, which lost 5 bases and 2 bases, there was a span of 10 bases. The covered CDR3 bases are TGTGCCAGCAGTAGCCAGGGGCAAGAGACC. Translated: CASSSQGQET. The entire CDR3 protein reads CASSSQGQETQYF.

A remark on this clone: With the read ending 3 residues before the CDR3 end, the germline J gene is used to fill in that end. J is TRBJ2-1 and V is TRBV5-4, with D possibly matching TRBD2 (6 bases). Germline CDR1 is SGHNT and CDR2 is YYREEE (reference sequence). Trimming cost V 5 bases and J 5 bases, with 17 bases left between them. The CDR3 is 15 amino acids. CDR3 in amino acids: CASRTTAGTHNEQFF. CDR3 bases read: TGTGCCAGCAGGACAACCGCAGGGACTCACAATGAG.

Worth noting for this clone: The read ends 3 residues early relative to the CDR3; the germline J gene fills the gap. The V and J genes are TRBV20-1 and TRBJ2-7, with 8 bases aligning to TRBD2. The V and J ends lost 8 bases and 3 bases, in that order; junction bases with no gene match: 9. Germline-derived CDR1 and CDR2 are DFQATT and SNEGSKA (reference sequence). The CDR3 covers 13 residues. The CDR3 DNA, read in part, is TGCAGTTTCTCTTCCGGGACTAGCTACGAG. This codes for CSFSSGTSYE. The full CDR3 protein reads CSFSSGTSYEQYF.

A word on this clone: The sequenced fragment ends 3 residues before the CDR3 boundary, so the rest is inferred from the germline J gene. V gene TRBV28 combines with J gene TRBJ2-3; D is possibly TRBD1 (7 bases). The V and J ends lost 8 bases and 8 bases respectively, with 20 bases between them. The germline V gene encodes CDR1 MDHEN and CDR2 SYDVKM. There are 14 residues in the CDR3. The CDR3 spells CASWGTAGTPTQYF. CDR3 bases read: TGTGCCAGCTGGGGGACAGCCGGGACTCCTACG.

With regard to this clone: The sequenced fragment ends 3 residues before the CDR3 boundary, so the rest is inferred from the germline J gene. This rearrangement joins TRBV30 to TRBJ1-6, with D tentatively TRBD1 (6 bases). The CDR3 spans 13 residues. Germline lookup yields CDR1 GTSNPN and CDR2 SVGIG (reference sequence). V was cut by 3 bases and J by 8 bases, with 11 bases left in between. CDR3 protein: CAWRPDSYSPLHF. Partial CDR3 DNA: TGTGCCTGGAGACCGGACAGCTATTCACCC.

Notes on this clone: The sequence runs out 3 residues before the end of the CDR3; the remainder is reconstructed from the germline J gene. The chain joins TRBV19 to TRBJ2-3, with D uncertain. This CDR3 spans 13 amino acids. Per the germline V gene, CDR1 is LNHDA and CDR2 is SQIVND (reference sequence). The DNA read from the CDR3 is TGTGCCAGTAGTATACAACTAAGAGAGACG. Protein sequence: CASSIQLRET. The CDR3, in full, reads CASSIQLRETQYF.

A remark on this clone: The CDR3 end lies 3 residues beyond the end of the read and is filled in from the germline J gene. The chain uses TRBV7-9 and TRBJ2-4; 7 nucleotides agree with TRBD2. The CDR3 loop spans 15 amino acids. V lost 5 bases and J lost 6; bases outside the gene matches: 10. Per the germline V gene, CDR1 is SEHNR and CDR2 is FQNEAQ (reference sequence). CDR3 sequence: CASSRSAGWINIQYF. The sequenced CDR3 bases are TGTGCCAGCAGCCGTTCAGCGGGATGGATAAACATT. The full variable domain, its missing parts supplied by reference TRBV7-9 and TRBJ2-4, is DTGVSQNPRHKITKRGQNVTFRCDPISEHNRLYWYRQTLGQGPEFLTYFQNEAQLEKSRLLSDRFSAERPKGSFSTLEIQRTEQGDSAMYLCASSRSAGWINIQYFGAGTRLSVL.

On this clone itself: The read finishes 3 residues shy of the CDR3 end, and the germline J gene is used to complete it. V gene TRBV19 combines with J gene TRBJ2-3; TRBD2 agrees at 13 bases. Germline assignment: CDR1 LNHDA and CDR2 SQIVND (reference sequence). This CDR3 is built from 15 residues. CDR3 bases read: TGTGCCAGTAGTGCAGGACTAGCGGGAGTGGAGACG. This encodes CASSAGLAGVET. The whole CDR3 protein reads CASSAGLAGVETQYF.